This TCR beta chain was found in a study of T cells in Graves' hyperthyroidism and ophthalmopathy. The CDR3 loop spans 14 amino acids. V gave up 2 bases and J gave up 5 bases; unmatched junction bases: 3. CDR1 and CDR2 (germline): MNHEY, SVGEGT. Diagnosis rested on symptoms, serum thyroxine and TRAb, thyroid ultrasound, and orbital computed tomography. There are a few counts of this clonotype. From RNA transcripts, TCR beta CDR3 regions were amplified. The TCR CDR3 first-round RT-PCR relied on the HTBI primer set. TCRdb re-derived calls from the multiplex PCR reads in MiXCR, one entry per CDR3 protein. This table holds approximately 410,000 distinct CDR3 sequences, under 15% found once.

The specimen was blood. This clonotype was sampled from a man in his late teens or twenties with Graves' ophthalmopathy. This chain uses TRBV6-2 or TRBV6-3 with TRBJ2-5; 9 bases line up with TRBD2. As DNA, the CDR3 is TGTGCCAGCAGTTACGGGACTAGCTCGGAGACCCAGTACTTC. Protein product: CASSYGTSSETQYF.